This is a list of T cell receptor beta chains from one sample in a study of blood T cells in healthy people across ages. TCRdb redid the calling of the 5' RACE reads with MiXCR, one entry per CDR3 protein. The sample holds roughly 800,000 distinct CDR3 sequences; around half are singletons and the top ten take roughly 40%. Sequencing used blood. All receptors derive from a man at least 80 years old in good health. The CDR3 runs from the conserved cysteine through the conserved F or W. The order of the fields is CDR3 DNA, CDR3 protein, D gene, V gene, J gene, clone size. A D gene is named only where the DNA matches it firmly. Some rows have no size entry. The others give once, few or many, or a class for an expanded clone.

TGCAGTGCTGGGGGAGCTTATCCTACCGGCGGCTACACCTTC	CSAGGAYPTGGYTF	NA	TRBV20-1	TRBJ1-2	NA
TGCGCCAGCAGCTATAGGGTGGGGTACAATGAGCAGTTCTTC	CASSYRVGYNEQFF	NA	TRBV5-1	TRBJ2-1	NA
TGTGCCAGCAGTTTTCCGGGGGCGCATGAAAAACTGTTTTTT	CASSFPGAHEKLFF	NA	TRBV12-3/TRBV12-4	TRBJ1-4	NA
TGTGCCAGCAGCCAGCTGACTAGCGGGAGATTCGATGAGCAGTACTTC	CASSQLTSGRFDEQYF	TRBD2	TRBV3-1	TRBJ2-5	few
TGTGCCAGTAGTCGTGAAAGGGGGAATGAGCAGTTCTTC	CASSRERGNEQFF	NA	TRBV19	TRBJ2-1	few
TGTGCCAGCAGACCCCCAGGGACAGCGCCCTACGAGCAGTACTTC	CASRPPGTAPYEQYF	TRBD1	TRBV7-3	TRBJ2-7	few
TGTGCCACCAGTGACTCGGGACAGATGGACACTGAAGCTTTCTTT	CATSDSGQMDTEAFF	TRBD1	TRBV24-1	TRBJ1-1	NA
TGCAGCGCCGACCCAGCGGCTAGGGGCATAAATGAGCAGTTCTTC	CSADPAARGINEQFF	NA	TRBV29-1	TRBJ2-1	NA
TGCAGTGCTCCCGGGTATGGTGAAACTGAAGCTTTCTTT	CSAPGYGETEAFF	NA	TRBV20-1	TRBJ1-1	few
TGCGCCAGCAGCCCTAAGACTAGCGCGAACAAAAGCATTCAGTACTTC	CASSPKTSANKSIQYF	TRBD2	TRBV5-1	TRBJ2-4	NA
TGCAGTTCCCGTCTTGGGGGCAAAAACATTCAGTACTTC	CSSRLGGKNIQYF	NA	TRBV20-1	TRBJ2-4	NA